This T cell receptor (beta chain) was obtained from a study of T-cell reconstitution after alpha-beta-depleted transplantation in children. For TCRbeta, the library was prepared with unique molecular identifiers. TCRdb fed the PCR reads into MiXCR, producing one record per CDR3 protein. This sample has about 690,000 distinct CDR3 sequences, with roughly 15% found just once. The V end lost 8 bases, the J end lost 6 bases, and 6 bases lay between the germline ends. The CDR3 runs to 10 residues. Germline CDR1 and CDR2: ENHRY and SYGVKD. This clonotype was seen many times. The chain is built from TRBV10-3 and TRBJ2-3; no firm D call. The sequence was collected from a human donor who donated a stem cell graft to a child with acute myeloid leukemia. Material: PBMCs from the stem cell graft donor, obtained from the stem cell graft. DNA of the CDR3: TGTGCCATCGGGGATGATACGCAGTATTTT. Encoded protein: CAIGDDTQYF.